This TCR beta chain was found in a study of cytomegalovirus exposure and HLA in healthy donors. Regarding the study as a whole: Some highly shared sequence variants likely arose as a pipeline artifact. The authors later linked a missense DCLRE1C variant to TCR beta V- and J-gene trimming.

The CDR3 is 12 amino acids. Trimming shortened V by 6 bases and J by 3 bases, and 9 bases separated the two germline ends. CDR1 is MNHEY, CDR2 SVGAGI, per germline. Concerning this clone: Its cognate antigen is unknown.

The PCR used 60 Vbeta and 13 Jbeta primers. Produced via immunoSEQ multiplex PCR; TCRdb's table is partial and in-frame only. The sample shows more than 140,000 clones, 75% to 80% of them seen only once. Regarding donors, all were healthy bone marrow donors. Sequencing was carried out using PBMCs. The TCR sequence derives from a male donor in good health and CMV-seronegative. The gene calls are TRBV6-5 and TRBJ2-7; no clear D gene. CDR3 bases: TGTGCCAGCAGGGATTACAGCTACGAGCAGTACTTC. This codes for CASRDYSYEQYF.